A single sample is the source of the 27 T cell receptor beta chains below, sequenced in a study of CD8+CD57+ T cells in acquired aplastic anemia. Genomic DNA provided the template from which TCR beta VDJ and CDR3 profiles were obtained. TCRdb itself ran the reads through MiXCR, one entry per CDR3 protein. The sample yields some 130,000 distinct CDR3 sequences, about half seen once. The material sequenced was sorted CD4+, CD8+, or CD8+CD57+ T cells (not recorded which) from PBMCs. Receptor source: a human donor in good health, serving as a control.

This sequence joins TRBV7-9 and TRBJ2-7, with D unclear. The CDR3 consists of 13 residues. Deletions cut 5 bases from V and 0 bases from J, with 8 bases between. The germline V gene encodes CDR1 SEHNR and CDR2 FQNEAQ (reference sequence). The CDR3 DNA follows: TGTGCCAGCAGCCCGGCAGACTCCTACGAGCAGTACTTC. Translated: CASSPADSYEQYF. Full variable domain (outside the CDR3, taken from reference TRBV7-9 and TRBJ2-7): DTGVSQNPRHKITKRGQNVTFRCDPISEHNRLYWYRQTLGQGPEFLTYFQNEAQLEKSRLLSDRFSAERPKGSFSTLEIQRTEQGDSAMYLCASSPADSYEQYFGPGTRLTVT.

The sample holds a few counts of this clonotype. This chain joins TRBV7-8 and TRBJ2-5; the D gene could be TRBD1 or TRBD2 (5 bases each). The CDR3 covers 15 residues. Trimming took 3 bases from V and 4 from J, leaving 15 bases between them. Germline CDR1 reads SGHVS; CDR2 reads FQNEAQ. For the CDR3, the DNA is TGTGCCAGCAGCTTTCGCCCAGGGACCGGAGAGACCCAGTACTTC. Residues: CASSFRPGTGETQYF.

V gene TRBV6-5 combines with J gene TRBJ1-2, with D unresolved. Deletions cut 2 bases from V and 1 base from J, with 8 bases between. CDR3 length: 14 residues. Germline assignment: CDR1 MNHEY and CDR2 SVGAGI. The CDR3 DNA follows: TGTGCCAGCAGTTACAGCAGATTTAACTATGGCTACACCTTC. Translation: CASSYSRFNYGYTF.

This clonotype was found a few times. It may be a read error: a sequence one base away is much more abundant. This chain uses TRBV20-1 with TRBJ1-4; TRBD1 matches at 11 bases. V was pared by 2 bases and J by 10 bases, with 6 bases of the junction left unmatched. This CDR3 contains 14 residues. Germline values: CDR1 DFQATT, CDR2 SNEGSKA (reference sequence). This chain's CDR3 is CSARPGTGGGKLFF. Here the CDR3 DNA reads TGCAGTGCTAGACCCGGGACAGGGGGTGGAAAACTGTTTTTT.

The chain joins TRBV19 to TRBJ1-1; D not resolved. The CDR3 length is 12 residues. Germline lookup yields CDR1 LNHDA and CDR2 SQIVND (reference sequence). The germline V and J ends were trimmed by 4 bases and 11 bases, with 14 bases remaining between them. CDR3 nucleotides: TGTGCCAGTAGTAGGGAGGGAGGTACGGCTTTCTTT. Its protein is CASSREGGTAFF. Full variable domain (rest looked up from reference TRBV19 and TRBJ1-1): DGGITQSPKYLFRKEGQNVTLSCEQNLNHDAMYWYRQDPGQGLRLIYYSQIVNDFQKGDIAEGYSVSREKKESFPLTVTSAQKNPTAFYLCASSREGGTAFFGQGTRLTVV.

This clonotype was seen more than once but under ten times. CDR3 in DNA: TGTGCCAGCAGCTTGGGGCCCGGGACAGCCACCGGGGAGCTGTTTTTT. Amino acid sequence: CASSLGPGTATGELFF. The V call is TRBV5-5, the J call TRBJ2-2; 7 nucleotides align to TRBD1. The junction had 6 bases not matched to a gene; V was cut back by 0 bases and J by 4 bases. The CDR3 runs to 16 residues. CDR1 is SGHKS and CDR2 is YYEKEE in the germline V gene (reference sequence).

The chain carries TRBV7-7 and TRBJ1-2; 9 bases line up with TRBD1. Germline V gives CDR1 SSHAT, CDR2 FNYEAQ (reference sequence). V gave up 5 bases and J gave up 8 bases; unmatched junction bases: 12. The CDR3 has 15 amino acids. CDR3 bases: TGTGCCAGCAGCCCATTAGGGACAGGGAGAGTCGGCTACACCTTC. Translated: CASSPLGTGRVGYTF.

This clonotype occurred once. The V and J genes are TRBV5-1 and TRBJ1-4; 7 positions match TRBD1. This CDR3 has 17 amino acids. The V gene's germline CDR1 is SGHRS and CDR2 YFSETQ. Trimming cost V 0 bases and J 3 bases; bases outside gene matches: 8. The chain's CDR3 is CASSLDNRGWSNEKLFF. In DNA, the CDR3 is TGCGCCAGCAGCTTGGACAACAGGGGTTGGTCTAATGAAAAACTGTTTTTT.

The V call is TRBV19, the J call TRBJ1-1; maybe TRBD1 (5 bases). This CDR3 is 13 amino acids long. The V gene's germline CDR1 is LNHDA and CDR2 SQIVND (reference sequence). V was cut by 5 bases and J by 4 bases, with 11 bases left in between. CDR3 coding DNA: TGTGCCAGTAGTCCCGGGGCGGGCACTGAAGCTTTCTTT. Amino acids: CASSPGAGTEAFF.

The table lists this clonotype with a count of one. The J gene is TRBJ2-3, the V gene TRBV19; 7 bases line up with TRBD1. The CDR3 length is 16 residues. V trimming: 6 bases; J trimming: 2 bases; junction bases outside the gene matches: 11. The germline V gene encodes CDR1 LNHDA and CDR2 SQIVND (reference sequence). The CDR3 nucleotides read TGTGCCAGTAGCAGCCCCGAGGGACAGACCACAGATACGCAGTATTTT. As protein: CASSSPEGQTTDTQYF.

The V gene is TRBV2, the J gene TRBJ1-2; 7 positions agree with TRBD1. The CDR3 is made up of 15 amino acids. Trimming at V came to 6 bases and at J to 1 base, leaving 8 bases not matched to a gene. Germline V gives CDR1 SNHLY, CDR2 FYNNEI. CDR3 region: CASRGYRGFNYGYTF. The CDR3 nucleotides are TGTGCCAGCAGGGGCTACAGGGGCTTTAACTATGGCTACACCTTC.

This clonotype was recorded a few times. The rearrangement links TRBV7-9 to TRBJ1-2; TRBD1 might be the D (5 bases). Per the germline V gene, CDR1 is SEHNR and CDR2 is FQNEAQ (reference sequence). V was trimmed by 5 bases and J by 11 bases, leaving 12 bases between them. CDR3 length equals 11 residues. CDR3 in DNA: TGTGCCAGCAGCCAAGACGGGGGGTACACCTTC. Encoded protein: CASSQDGGYTF. The full variable domain, in which reference TRBV7-9 and TRBJ1-2 provide the parts outside the CDR3, is DTGVSQNPRHKITKRGQNVTFRCDPISEHNRLYWYRQTLGQGPEFLTYFQNEAQLEKSRLLSDRFSAERPKGSFSTLEIQRTEQGDSAMYLCASSQDGGYTFGSGTRLTVV.

This rearrangement joins TRBV24-1 to TRBJ2-5; TRBD1 is a possible D gene (7 bases). V dropped 8 bases and J dropped 5 bases, with 14 bases sitting between them. This CDR3 has 13 amino acids. In germline, CDR1 is KGHDR, CDR2 SFDVKD. The CDR3 DNA reads as TGTGCCACCATGGACTACAGGGGTGAGACCCAGTACTTC. It yields the protein CATMDYRGETQYF.

This clonotype showed up just once. V usage is TRBV29-1 and J usage is TRBJ1-2, with 8 bases fitting TRBD1. In germline, CDR1 is SQVTM, CDR2 ANQGSEA. J gave up 8 bases and V 6 bases, and 11 bases lay outside the gene matches. CDR3 length equals 13 residues. The CDR3 DNA is TGCAGCGTCCGACAGGGGTTGCGGAACGGCTACACCTTC. Its protein product is CSVRQGLRNGYTF. Variable domain in full (rest from reference TRBV29-1 and TRBJ1-2): SAVISQKPSRDICQRGTSLTIQCQVDSQVTMMFWYRQQPGQSLTLIATANQGSEATYESGFVIDKFPISRPNLTFSTLTVSNMSPEDSSIYLCSVRQGLRNGYTFGSGTRLTVV.

This clonotype was recorded many times. The chain joins TRBV6-5 to TRBJ2-7; the match to TRBD1 covers 9 bases. Germline loops: CDR1 MNHEY, CDR2 SVGAGI. V lost 4 bases to trimming and J lost 2 bases; unmatched junction nucleotides: 12. The CDR3 covers 17 residues. The CDR3 sequence is CASSSGGLQGATYEQYF. The CDR3 nucleotides are TGTGCCAGCAGTTCCGGGGGCTTACAGGGGGCAACCTACGAGCAGTACTTC.

The table lists this clonotype with many counts. The rearrangement links TRBV7-2 to TRBJ1-6, with 7 bases fitting TRBD1. This CDR3 spans 13 amino acids. CDR1 and CDR2 from the germline V gene are SGHTA and FQGNSA. Trimming removed 5 bases from V and 10 bases from J; junction bases left unmatched: 5. CDR3 protein: CASSNTGESPLHF. DNA of the CDR3: TGTGCCAGCAGCAATACAGGGGAATCACCCCTCCACTTT.

The chain joins TRBV2 to TRBJ1-2; no clear D gene. V was cut by 8 bases and J by 6 bases, with 10 bases left in between. The CDR3 has 11 residues. Germline lookup yields CDR1 SNHLY and CDR2 FYNNEI. CDR3 sequence: CASLRLDGYTF. CDR3 coding DNA: TGTGCCAGCTTGCGACTTGATGGCTACACCTTC.

This clonotype came up many times. This chain joins TRBV6-4 and TRBJ1-5; D is unclear. Germline V lookup: CDR1 MRHNA, CDR2 SNTAGT. This CDR3 is 12 amino acids long. Trimming removed 7 bases from V and 7 bases from J, with 11 bases in between. This CDR3 reads CASIRGFQPQHF. In DNA, the CDR3 is TGTGCCAGCATTCGTGGGTTCCAGCCCCAGCATTTT.

V and J are TRBV7-9 and TRBJ2-7; 7 positions match TRBD1. Germline CDR1 reads SEHNR; CDR2 reads FQNEAQ (reference sequence). The CDR3 is made up of 13 amino acids. The ends lost 4 bases at V and 5 bases at J; junction bases unmatched: 5. The CDR3 DNA sequence: TGTGCCAGCAGCTCAAGGACAGGACACGAGCAGTACTTC. This codes for CASSSRTGHEQYF.

The gene calls are TRBV5-1 and TRBJ2-3; D gene ambiguous. CDR3 length: 14 amino acids. Deletions cut 5 bases from V and 3 bases from J, with 13 bases between. Germline V lookup: CDR1 SGHRS, CDR2 YFSETQ. Here the CDR3 reads CASRSQVGTDTQYF. In DNA form, the CDR3 reads TGCGCCAGCAGGAGTCAGGTGGGGACAGATACGCAGTATTTT.

This clonotype was seen once. V gene TRBV2 combines with J gene TRBJ1-2; weak D call: TRBD1 (6 bases). The CDR3 sequence is 13 residues long. CDR1 and CDR2 (germline): SNHLY, FYNNEI. Trimming removed 4 bases from V and 8 bases from J, with 14 bases in between. CDR3 nucleotide sequence: TGTGCCAGCAGTGGTCAACTCCAGGGGGGCTACACCTTC. Translation gives CASSGQLQGGYTF.

This chain joins TRBV25-1 and TRBJ2-7, with D maybe TRBD1 (6 bases). In germline, CDR1 is MGHDK, CDR2 SYGVNS. The V and J ends lost 2 bases and 4 bases respectively, with 15 bases between them. The CDR3 runs to 15 residues. CDR3: CASSEAKGVRYEQYF. In DNA, the CDR3 is TGTGCCAGCAGTGAAGCGAAGGGGGTAAGGTACGAGCAGTACTTC.

This clonotype was detected many times. This rearrangement joins TRBV19 to TRBJ2-4; a weak D match, TRBD1 (7 bases). This CDR3 is 14 amino acids long. Trimming took off 7 bases at V and 3 bases at J, with 13 bases between the two ends. Per germline, CDR1 LNHDA and CDR2 SQIVND (reference sequence). In DNA, the CDR3 is TGTGCCAGTACCAGGGGGGCGGACAAAAACATTCAGTACTTC. This gives the protein CASTRGADKNIQYF.

This clonotype was observed at least ten times. This rearrangement joins TRBV7-2 to TRBJ1-4, with D unresolved. Trimming left V 6 bases short and J 5 bases short, with 4 bases between. From germline, CDR1 is SGHTA and CDR2 FQGNSA. The CDR3 totals 11 residues. DNA of the CDR3: TGTGCCAGCAGGGGAAATGAAAAACTGTTTTTT. This translates into CASRGNEKLFF.

This chain uses TRBV10-3 with TRBJ1-3, with 7 positions matching TRBD1. This CDR3 has 15 amino acids. J gave up 2 bases and V 7 bases, and 8 bases lay outside the gene matches. CDR1 and CDR2 from the germline V gene are ENHRY and SYGVKD. CDR3 sequence reads: CAITTQGITGNTIYF. The DNA of the CDR3 is TGTGCCATCACAACACAGGGGATTACTGGAAACACCATATATTTT.

This clonotype was recorded many times. The V gene is TRBV2, the J gene TRBJ1-6, with 7 bases aligning to TRBD1. The CDR3 is made up of 14 amino acids. Germline lookup yields CDR1 SNHLY and CDR2 FYNNEI. V shed 8 bases, J shed 5 bases, and the junction held 6 bases outside the gene matches. The CDR3 region has the DNA TGTGCCAGCGGCCGGGACAGAGATAATTCACCCCTCCACTTT. Protein: CASGRDRDNSPLHF.

V is TRBV12-3 or TRBV12-4 and J is TRBJ2-3; D uncertain. The ends were cut back, 6 bases at V and 4 bases at J, with 8 bases in the middle. The CDR3 contains 12 residues. The CDR3 DNA sequence: TGTGCCAGCAGGCCAGAGTCAGATACGCAGTATTTT. Protein product: CASRPESDTQYF.